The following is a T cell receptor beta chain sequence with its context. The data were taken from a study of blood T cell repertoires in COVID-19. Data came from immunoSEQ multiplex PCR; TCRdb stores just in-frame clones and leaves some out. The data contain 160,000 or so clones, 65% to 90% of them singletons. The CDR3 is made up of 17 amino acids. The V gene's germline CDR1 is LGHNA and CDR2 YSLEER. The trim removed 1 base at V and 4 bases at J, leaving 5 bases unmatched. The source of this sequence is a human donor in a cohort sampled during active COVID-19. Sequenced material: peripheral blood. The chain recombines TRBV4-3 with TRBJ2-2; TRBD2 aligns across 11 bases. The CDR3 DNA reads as TGCGCCAGCAGCCAAGGTGGGCTAGCGGGAGGCACCGGGGAGCTGTTTTTT. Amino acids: CASSQGGLAGGTGELFF.